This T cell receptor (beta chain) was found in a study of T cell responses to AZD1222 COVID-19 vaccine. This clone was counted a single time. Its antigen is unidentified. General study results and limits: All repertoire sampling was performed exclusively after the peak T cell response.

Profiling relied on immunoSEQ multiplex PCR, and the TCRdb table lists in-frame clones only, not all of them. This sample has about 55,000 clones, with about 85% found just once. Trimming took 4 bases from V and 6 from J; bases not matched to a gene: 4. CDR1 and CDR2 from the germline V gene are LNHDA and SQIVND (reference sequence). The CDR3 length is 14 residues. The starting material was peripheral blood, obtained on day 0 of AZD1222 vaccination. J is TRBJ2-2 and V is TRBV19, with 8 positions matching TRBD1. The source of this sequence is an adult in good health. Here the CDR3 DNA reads TGTGCCAGTAGTACGACAGGGGCGTCCGGGGAGCTGTTTTTT. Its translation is CASSTTGASGELFF.